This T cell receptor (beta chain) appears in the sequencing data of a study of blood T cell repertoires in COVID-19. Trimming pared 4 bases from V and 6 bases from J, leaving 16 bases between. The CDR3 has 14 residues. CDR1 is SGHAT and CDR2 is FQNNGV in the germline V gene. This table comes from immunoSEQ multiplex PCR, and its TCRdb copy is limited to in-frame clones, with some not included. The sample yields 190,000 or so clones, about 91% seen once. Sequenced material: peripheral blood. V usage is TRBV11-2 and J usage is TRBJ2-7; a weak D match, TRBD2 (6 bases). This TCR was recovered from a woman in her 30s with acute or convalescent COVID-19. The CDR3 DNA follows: TGTGCCAGCAGCTCCGACCGGGAGTCAGTCGAGCAGTACTTC. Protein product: CASSSDRESVEQYF. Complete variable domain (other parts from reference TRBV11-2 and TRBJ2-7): EAGVAQSPRYKIIEKRQSVAFWCNPISGHATLYWYQQILGQGPKLLIQFQNNGVVDDSQLPKDRFSAERLKGVDSTLKIQPAKLEDSAVYLCASSSDRESVEQYFGPGTRLTVT.